This TCR beta chain came from a study of PD-1 blockade in classical Hodgkin lymphoma. Germline CDR1 reads LGHNA; CDR2 reads YNFKEQ. The CDR3 runs to 15 residues. V lost 4 bases, J lost 1 base, and 6 bases stayed unmatched. Time point given: cycle 4 day 1 (C4D1), after more than five weeks of nivolumab. All the patients suffered relapse after autologous stem cell transplantation, and brentuximab vedotin exposure differed. This clone was found once. The assay was immunoSEQ multiplex PCR, and TCRdb's table has in-frame clones only and misses some. The sample contains about 33,000 clones, approximately 70% of which appear only once.

The sequencing here drew on peripheral blood mononuclear cells (PBMCs), taken before the fourth cycle of nivolumab. This chain connects TRBV4-2 to TRBJ2-7, with TRBD2 matching 8 bases. This receptor was taken from a human donor with classical Hodgkin lymphoma. The CDR3 protein is CASSPGAGGSYEQYF. In nucleotides, the CDR3 is TGTGCCAGCAGCCCAGGGGCGGGGGGATCCTACGAGCAGTACTTC.